Shown below are 14 T cell receptor beta chains from a single sample sequenced in a study of CD8+ T cells in alopecia areata. Treatment denoted: oral pan-JAK inhibitor, 5-10 mg twice daily. Extracted RNA was reverse transcribed, and the resulting cDNA served as sequencing template. Sequencing was performed with immunoSEQ multiplex PCR; in TCRdb, only in-frame clones are kept and a portion is missing. The sample holds roughly 200,000 clones, approximately 60% seen once. This material consisted of CD4+ T cells sorted from blood, taken at week 4, from a patient treated with tofacitinib. Receptors originate from a human donor with alopecia areata.

The V and J genes are TRBV28 and TRBJ1-1; D unclear. Germline-derived CDR1 and CDR2 are MDHEN and SYDVKM. This CDR3 has 15 amino acids. Trimming cost V 2 bases and J 0 bases, with 10 bases left between them. CDR3 DNA sequence: TGTGCCAGCAGTTTAGGAAACGTTATGAACACTGAAGCTTTCTTT. Amino acids: CASSLGNVMNTEAFF.

This clone was observed a few times. The chain carries TRBV7-2 and TRBJ1-4; unclear D gene. CDR3 length: 13 amino acids. V shed 1 base and J shed 7 bases, with 7 bases lying between them. Germline lookup yields CDR1 SGHTA and CDR2 FQGNSA. CDR3 residues: CASSLDRGEKLFF. In DNA form, the CDR3 reads TGTGCCAGCAGCTTAGACCGCGGTGAAAAACTGTTTTTT.

This sequence joins TRBV15 and TRBJ1-2, with D tentatively TRBD1 (5 bases). V was clipped by 0 bases and J by 0 bases, with 11 bases between them. This CDR3 has 16 residues. Germline-derived CDR1 and CDR2 are LNHNV and YYDKDF (reference sequence). The CDR3 coding sequence is TGTGCCACCAGCAGAGATAGGACACGACCTAACTATGGCTACACCTTC. Protein: CATSRDRTRPNYGYTF.

The V and J genes are TRBV19 and TRBJ2-7; 9 bases match TRBD1. The germline V gene has CDR1 LNHDA and CDR2 SQIVND (reference sequence). The V gene end was trimmed by 3 bases and the J gene end by 3 bases; junction bases not matched to a gene: 9. The CDR3 extends over 16 amino acids. Here the CDR3 reads CASSIAGTGKIYEQYF. The CDR3 coding sequence is TGTGCCAGTAGTATCGCGGGGACAGGGAAGATCTACGAGCAGTACTTC.

This clone was counted only a few times. The chain joins TRBV5-4 to TRBJ1-6; a weak D match, TRBD1 (5 bases). This CDR3 contains 12 residues. V gave up 3 bases and J gave up 8 bases, with 6 bases separating them. Germline values: CDR1 SGHNT, CDR2 YYREEE (reference sequence). The CDR3 here is CASSSRDSPLHF. CDR3 bases: TGTGCCAGCAGCTCCAGGGATTCACCCCTCCACTTT. The complete variable domain, with remaining parts taken from reference TRBV5-4 and TRBJ1-6, reads ETGVTQSPTHLIKTRGQQVTLRCSSQSGHNTVSWYQQALGQGPQFIFQYYREEENGRGNFPPRFSGLQFPNYSSELNVNALELDDSALYLCASSSRDSPLHFGNGTRLTVT.

The V call is TRBV19, the J call TRBJ2-1; 11 bases fit TRBD2. V shed 7 bases and J 8 bases; nucleotides not matched to a gene: 13. Germline V gene lookup returns CDR1 LNHDA and CDR2 SQIVND (reference sequence). The CDR3 runs 16 residues. The CDR3 DNA reads TGTGCCAGTACCCCGACTAGCGGGGTTATTCGCGATGAGCAGTTCTTC. Translated, it gives CASTPTSGVIRDEQFF.

This clone was picked up a small number of times. A junction boundary mismatches the germline segment, possibly from a read error. CDR3 bases: TGTGCCACCAGTGGGGTGGGGTACTCCTACAATGAGCAGTTCTTC. Translated: CATSGVGYSYNEQFF. The chain couples TRBV10-3 to TRBJ2-1; no reliable D call. The CDR3 has 15 residues. CDR1 and CDR2 (germline): ENHRY, SYGVKD.

This chain links TRBV30 with TRBJ1-2, with a tentative D call TRBD1 (5 bases). Per the germline V gene, CDR1 is GTSNPN and CDR2 is SVGIG (reference sequence). The CDR3 totals 12 residues. Trimming took 1 base from V and 8 from J, leaving 11 bases between them. CDR3 protein: CAWSGDPRGYTF. The CDR3 DNA reads as TGTGCCTGGAGTGGGGACCCCCGGGGCTACACCTTC.

This clone turned up a few times. The rearrangement links TRBV29-1 to TRBJ2-3, with D perhaps matching TRBD1 (5 bases). Trimming took 7 bases from V and 4 from J, leaving 9 bases between them. CDR3 length: 11 amino acids. CDR1 is SQVTM and CDR2 is ANQGSEA in the germline V gene. CDR3 protein: CSAQGADTQYF. The CDR3 region has the DNA TGCAGCGCCCAGGGCGCAGATACGCAGTATTTT.

This sequence joins TRBV29-1 and TRBJ2-2; D ambiguous. Per the germline V gene, CDR1 is SQVTM and CDR2 is ANQGSEA. Trimming pared 7 bases from V and 1 base from J, leaving 13 bases between. The CDR3 loop spans 14 amino acids. In DNA, the CDR3 is TGCAGCGCCTCCAAGGTGGGGAACACCGGGGAGCTGTTTTTT. It specifies CSASKVGNTGELFF.

The rearrangement joins TRBV10-3 to TRBJ2-5; 10 bases agree with TRBD1. The CDR3 runs to 14 residues. Unmatched junction bases numbered 10, after V lost 10 bases and J lost 5 bases. From germline, CDR1 is ENHRY and CDR2 SYGVKD. CDR3 sequence reads: CATRAGQGSETQYF. The CDR3 DNA reads TGTGCCACCCGGGCGGGACAGGGGTCGGAGACCCAGTACTTC.

This clone was observed a handful of times. The chain employs TRBV29-1 and TRBJ1-5; D may be TRBD1 (5 bases). The V and J ends lost 5 bases and 4 bases respectively, with 9 bases between them. This CDR3 has 12 residues. The germline V gene has CDR1 SQVTM and CDR2 ANQGSEA. CDR3: CSVMSGNQPQHF. The CDR3 bases are TGCAGCGTTATGTCAGGGAATCAGCCCCAGCATTTT.

V usage is TRBV7-9 and J usage is TRBJ1-2; the match to TRBD1 covers 8 bases. V shed 7 bases, J shed 4 bases, and the junction held 8 bases outside the gene matches. Germline loops: CDR1 SEHNR, CDR2 FQNEAQ (reference sequence). The CDR3 totals 14 residues. CDR3 amino acids: CASTQGAGGYGYTF. CDR3 nucleotides: TGTGCCAGCACCCAGGGGGCTGGAGGCTATGGCTACACCTTC.

The CDR3 bases are TGCAGCGTTGCGGCAGGGGCAAAGCATGGCTACACCTTC. Its translation is CSVAAGAKHGYTF. This rearrangement joins TRBV29-1 to TRBJ1-2, with D possibly TRBD1 on 6 matching bases. V dropped 4 bases and J dropped 6 bases, with 15 bases sitting between them. Germline V lookup: CDR1 SQVTM, CDR2 ANQGSEA. The CDR3 spans 13 residues.